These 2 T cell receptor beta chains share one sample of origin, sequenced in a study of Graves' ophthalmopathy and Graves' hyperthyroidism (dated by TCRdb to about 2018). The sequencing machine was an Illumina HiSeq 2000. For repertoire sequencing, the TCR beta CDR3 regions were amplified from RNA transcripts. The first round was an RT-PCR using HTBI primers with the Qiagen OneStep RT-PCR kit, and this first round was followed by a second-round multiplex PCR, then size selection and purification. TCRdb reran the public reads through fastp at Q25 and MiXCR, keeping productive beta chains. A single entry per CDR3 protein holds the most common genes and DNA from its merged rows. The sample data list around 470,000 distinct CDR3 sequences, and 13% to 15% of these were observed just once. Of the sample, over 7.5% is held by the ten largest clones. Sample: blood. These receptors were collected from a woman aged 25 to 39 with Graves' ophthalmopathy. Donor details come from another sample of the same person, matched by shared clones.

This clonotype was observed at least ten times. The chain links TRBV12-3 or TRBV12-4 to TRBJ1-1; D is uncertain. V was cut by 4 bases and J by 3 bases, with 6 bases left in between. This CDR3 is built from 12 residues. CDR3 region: CASSSTYTEAFF. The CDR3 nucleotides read TGTGCCAGCAGTTCGACGTACACTGAAGCTTTCTTT.

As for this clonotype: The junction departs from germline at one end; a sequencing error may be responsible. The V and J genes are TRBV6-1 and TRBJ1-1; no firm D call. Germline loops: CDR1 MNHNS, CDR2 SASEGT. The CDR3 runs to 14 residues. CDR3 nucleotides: TGTGCCAGCAGTCCAACTTTTCCGAACACCGAAGCTTTCTTT. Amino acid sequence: CASSPTFPNTEAFF.